This T cell receptor (beta chain) was observed in a study of esophageal squamous cell carcinoma under preoperative chemotherapy. Study background: TCR repertoires were profiled from both peripheral blood T cells and tumor-infiltrating lymphocytes.

TCRdb analysed the PCR reads with MiXCR anew, one entry per CDR3 protein. This sample has over 15,000 distinct CDR3 sequences, with approximately 50% found just once. Overall study results and limits: After treatment, tumor-infiltrating lymphocytes seemed to come partly from incoming peripheral T cells, not only local changes.

CDR3 length: 13 amino acids. Time point noted: before preoperative PTX-NDP chemotherapy. Note on this clonotype: Antigen unknown.

This rearrangement joins TRBV12-3 or TRBV12-4 to TRBJ2-5; no clear D gene. TRBJ2-1 matches the DNA end more closely, so the J call is doubtful. The sample was gathered from a patient given preoperative chemotherapy. This TCR was recovered from a human donor with esophageal squamous cell carcinoma. The donor label of this sample is uncertain. CDR3: CASSPSRVHEQFF. CDR3 bases: TGTGCCAGCAGTCCGTCTAGAGTGCATGAGCAGTTCTTC.